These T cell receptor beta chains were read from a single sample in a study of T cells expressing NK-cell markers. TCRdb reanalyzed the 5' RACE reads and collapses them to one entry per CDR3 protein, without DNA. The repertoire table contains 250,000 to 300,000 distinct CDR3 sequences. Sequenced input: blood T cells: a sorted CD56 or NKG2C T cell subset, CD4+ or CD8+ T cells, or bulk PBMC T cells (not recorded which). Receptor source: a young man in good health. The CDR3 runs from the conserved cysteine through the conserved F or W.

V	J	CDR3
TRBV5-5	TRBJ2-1	CASSWPGLAGNEQFF
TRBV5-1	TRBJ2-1	CASSPRWADENLNEQFF
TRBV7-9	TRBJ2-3	CASSSRLETQYF
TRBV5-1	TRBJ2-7	CASSLAWTRGYEQYF
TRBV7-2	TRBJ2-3	CASSLGGRGTQYF
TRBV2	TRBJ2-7	CASTGEGLEQYF
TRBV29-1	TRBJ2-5	CSASPLTGRGETQYF
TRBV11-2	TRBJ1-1	CASSPYGPLNGNTEAFF
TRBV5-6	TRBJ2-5	CASSSGTSRETQYF
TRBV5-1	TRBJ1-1	CASRPGAGGYNTEAFF
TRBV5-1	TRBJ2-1	CASSLSGRAINEQFF
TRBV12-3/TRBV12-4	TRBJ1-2	CASSPPGQGTRYTF
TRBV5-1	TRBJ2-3	CASSSSRQGADTQYF
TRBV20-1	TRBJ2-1	CSARITSIGRGGNEQFF